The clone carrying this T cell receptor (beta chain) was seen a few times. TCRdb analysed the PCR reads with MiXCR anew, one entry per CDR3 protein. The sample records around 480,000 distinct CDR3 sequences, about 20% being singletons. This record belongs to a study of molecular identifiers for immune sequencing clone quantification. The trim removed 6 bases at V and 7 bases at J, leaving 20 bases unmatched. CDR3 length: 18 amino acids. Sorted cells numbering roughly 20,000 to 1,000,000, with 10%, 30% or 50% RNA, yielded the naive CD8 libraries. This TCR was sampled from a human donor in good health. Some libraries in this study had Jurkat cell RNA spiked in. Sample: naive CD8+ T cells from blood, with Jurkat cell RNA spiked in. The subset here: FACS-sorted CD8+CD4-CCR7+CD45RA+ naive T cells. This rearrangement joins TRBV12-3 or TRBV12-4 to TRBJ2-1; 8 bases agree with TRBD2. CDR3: CASSPGPTGTRGENEQFF. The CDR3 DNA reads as TGTGCCAGCAGCCCGGGCCCCACCGGGACTAGGGGTGAGAATGAGCAGTTCTTC.